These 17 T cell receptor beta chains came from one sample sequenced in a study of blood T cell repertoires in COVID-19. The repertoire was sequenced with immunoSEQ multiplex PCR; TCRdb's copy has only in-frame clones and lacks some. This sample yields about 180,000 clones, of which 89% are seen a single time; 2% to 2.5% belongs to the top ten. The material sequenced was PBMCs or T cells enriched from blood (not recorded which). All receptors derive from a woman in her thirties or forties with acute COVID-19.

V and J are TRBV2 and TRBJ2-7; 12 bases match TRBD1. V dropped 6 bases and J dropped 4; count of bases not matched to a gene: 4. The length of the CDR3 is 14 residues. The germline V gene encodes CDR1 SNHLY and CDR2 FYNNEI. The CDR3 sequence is CASRLGQGAYEQYF. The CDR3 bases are TGTGCCAGCAGGCTGGGACAGGGGGCTTACGAGCAGTACTTC. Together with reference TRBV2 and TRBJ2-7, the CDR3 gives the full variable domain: EPEVTQTPSHQVTQMGQEVILRCVPISNHLYFYWYRQILGQKVEFLVSFYNNEISEKSEIFDDQFSVERPDGSNFTLKIRSTKLEDSAMYFCASRLGQGAYEQYFGPGTRLTVT.

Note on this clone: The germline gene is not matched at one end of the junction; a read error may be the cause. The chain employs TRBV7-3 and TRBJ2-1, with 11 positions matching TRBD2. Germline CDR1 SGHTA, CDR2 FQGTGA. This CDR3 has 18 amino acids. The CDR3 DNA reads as TGTGCCAGCAGCCTAACCGGGACTAGCGGCGCGTCCTACAATGAGCAGTTCTTC. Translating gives CASSLTGTSGASYNEQFF.

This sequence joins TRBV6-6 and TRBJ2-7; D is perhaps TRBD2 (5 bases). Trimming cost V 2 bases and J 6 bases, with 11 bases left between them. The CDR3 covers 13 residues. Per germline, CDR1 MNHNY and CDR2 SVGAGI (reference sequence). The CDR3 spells CASSYRTLAEQYF. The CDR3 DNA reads TGTGCCAGCAGTTACCGGACTTTGGCCGAGCAGTACTTC.

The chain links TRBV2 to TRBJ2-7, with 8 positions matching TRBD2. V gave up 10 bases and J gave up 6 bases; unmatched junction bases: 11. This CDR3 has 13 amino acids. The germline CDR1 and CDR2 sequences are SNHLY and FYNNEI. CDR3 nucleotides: TGTGCCACCTCCGGGACTAGATCGGGCGAGCAGTACTTC. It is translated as CATSGTRSGEQYF. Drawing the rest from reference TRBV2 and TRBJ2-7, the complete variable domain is EPEVTQTPSHQVTQMGQEVILRCVPISNHLYFYWYRQILGQKVEFLVSFYNNEISEKSEIFDDQFSVERPDGSNFTLKIRSTKLEDSAMYFCATSGTRSGEQYFGPGTRLTVT.

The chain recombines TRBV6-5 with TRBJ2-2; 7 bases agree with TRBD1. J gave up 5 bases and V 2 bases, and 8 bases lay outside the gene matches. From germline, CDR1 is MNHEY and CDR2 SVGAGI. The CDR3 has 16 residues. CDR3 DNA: TGTGCCAGCAGTTACCGAGGGGGCCGAGGGACCGGGGAGCTGTTTTTT. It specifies CASSYRGGRGTGELFF.

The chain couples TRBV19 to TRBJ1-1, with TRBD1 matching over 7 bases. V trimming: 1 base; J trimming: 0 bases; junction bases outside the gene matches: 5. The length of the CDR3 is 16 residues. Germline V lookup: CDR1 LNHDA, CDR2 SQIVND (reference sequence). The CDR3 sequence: CASSIATGVMNTEAFF. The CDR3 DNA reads TGTGCCAGTAGTATAGCAACAGGGGTAATGAACACTGAAGCTTTCTTT.

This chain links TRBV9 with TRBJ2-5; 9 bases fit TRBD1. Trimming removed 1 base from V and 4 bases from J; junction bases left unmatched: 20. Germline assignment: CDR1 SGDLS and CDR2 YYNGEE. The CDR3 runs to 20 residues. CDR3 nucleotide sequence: TGTGCCAGCAGCGTAAGCGGTGCTGGGACAGGGCCCCAAGGAAGAGAGACCCAGTACTTC. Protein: CASSVSGAGTGPQGRETQYF.

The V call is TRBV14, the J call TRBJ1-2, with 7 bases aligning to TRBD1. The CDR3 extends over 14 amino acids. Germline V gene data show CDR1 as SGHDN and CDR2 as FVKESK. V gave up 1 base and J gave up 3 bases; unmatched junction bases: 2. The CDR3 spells CASSQAGQYYGYTF. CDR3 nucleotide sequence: TGTGCCAGCAGCCAAGCGGGACAGTACTATGGCTACACCTTC.

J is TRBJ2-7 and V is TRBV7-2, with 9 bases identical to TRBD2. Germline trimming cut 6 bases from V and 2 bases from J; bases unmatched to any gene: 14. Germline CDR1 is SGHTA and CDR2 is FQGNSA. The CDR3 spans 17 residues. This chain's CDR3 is CASSLHSSGSRAYEQYF. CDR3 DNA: TGTGCCAGCAGTCTACATAGTAGCGGGAGCAGGGCCTACGAGCAGTACTTC.

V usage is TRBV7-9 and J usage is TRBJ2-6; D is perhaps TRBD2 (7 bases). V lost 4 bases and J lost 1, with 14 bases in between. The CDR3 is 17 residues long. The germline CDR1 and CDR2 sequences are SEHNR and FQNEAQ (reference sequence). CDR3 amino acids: CASSWPGGGSGANVLTF. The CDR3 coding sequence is TGTGCCAGCAGCTGGCCGGGGGGCGGGTCTGGGGCCAACGTCCTGACTTTC.

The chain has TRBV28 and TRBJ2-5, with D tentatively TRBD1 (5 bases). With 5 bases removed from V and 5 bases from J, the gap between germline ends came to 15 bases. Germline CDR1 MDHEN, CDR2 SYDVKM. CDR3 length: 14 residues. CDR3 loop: CASSTDTPRETQYF. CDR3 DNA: TGTGCCAGCAGTACGGACACGCCGAGGGAGACCCAGTACTTC.

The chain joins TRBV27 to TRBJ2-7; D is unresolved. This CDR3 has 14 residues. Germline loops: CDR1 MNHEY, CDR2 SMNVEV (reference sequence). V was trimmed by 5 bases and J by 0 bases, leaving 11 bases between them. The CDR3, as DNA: TGTGCCAGCAGTCGTACCCTAAGCTCCTACGAGCAGTACTTC. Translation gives CASSRTLSSYEQYF.

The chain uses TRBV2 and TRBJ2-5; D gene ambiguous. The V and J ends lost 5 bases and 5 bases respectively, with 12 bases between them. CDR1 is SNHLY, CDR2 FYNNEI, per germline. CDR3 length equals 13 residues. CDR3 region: CASSSIASETQYF. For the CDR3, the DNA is TGTGCCAGCAGTAGTATAGCTTCCGAGACCCAGTACTTC.

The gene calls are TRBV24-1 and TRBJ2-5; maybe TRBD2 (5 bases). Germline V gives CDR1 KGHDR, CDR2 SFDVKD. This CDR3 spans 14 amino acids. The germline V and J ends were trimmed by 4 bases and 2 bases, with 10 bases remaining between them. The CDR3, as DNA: TGTGCCACCAGTGACGGACTCTTACAAGAGACCCAGTACTTC. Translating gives CATSDGLLQETQYF.

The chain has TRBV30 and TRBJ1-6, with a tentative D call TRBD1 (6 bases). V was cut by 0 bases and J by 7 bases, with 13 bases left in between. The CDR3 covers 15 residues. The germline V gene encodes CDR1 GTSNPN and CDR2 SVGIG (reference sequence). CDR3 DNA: TGTGCCTGGAGTGTACTGGGGGCGAGGAATTCACCCCTCCACTTT. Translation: CAWSVLGARNSPLHF.

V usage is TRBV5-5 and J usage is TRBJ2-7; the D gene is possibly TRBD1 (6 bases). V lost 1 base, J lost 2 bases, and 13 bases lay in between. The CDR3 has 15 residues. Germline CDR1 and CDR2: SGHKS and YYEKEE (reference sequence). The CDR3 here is CASSLREQGTYEQYF. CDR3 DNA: TGTGCCAGCAGCTTGCGTGAACAGGGAACCTACGAGCAGTACTTC.

This chain's CDR3 is CASSLDRGKGQPQHF. The DNA for the CDR3 is TGCGCCAGCAGCTTGGACAGGGGTAAAGGTCAGCCCCAGCATTTT. The gene calls are TRBV5-1 and TRBJ1-5; 7 bases match TRBD1. CDR3 length: 15 amino acids. The germline V gene has CDR1 SGHRS and CDR2 YFSETQ. With V trimmed by 0 bases and J by 6 bases, 6 bases remained unmatched.